This TCR beta chain came from a study of T cell responses to AZD1222 COVID-19 vaccine. There are 13 residues in the CDR3. Looked up from germline, CDR1 is MGHDK and CDR2 is SYGVNS. Trimming pared 4 bases from V and 4 bases from J, leaving 10 bases between. The study's findings and limits: Researchers took repertoire samples only after the peak T cell response had come. White British people made up most donors, females outnumbered males, and clonal diversity was possibly underestimated.

TCRdb's table, derived via immunoSEQ multiplex PCR, lists solely in-frame clones and lacks some. The sample includes about 87,000 clones, around 90% of them seen just once. Details on this clone: Its antigen is not identified.

V gene TRBV25-1 combines with J gene TRBJ1-1; D is uncertain. Sequencing was performed on peripheral blood, taken on day 0 of AZD1222 vaccination. This TCR derives from an adult in good health. The DNA for the CDR3 is TGTGCCAGCAGTGGATACAGAGGCACTGAAGCTTTCTTT. Its translation is CASSGYRGTEAFF.